Following are 10 T cell receptor beta chains from one sample sequenced in a study of cytomegalovirus exposure and HLA in healthy donors. Clones were read by immunoSEQ multiplex PCR, and TCRdb kept only the in-frame ones, dropping some. The sample lists 250,000 to 400,000 clones, approximately 88% occurring once. Sequencing was carried out using PBMCs. The source is a man aged 30 to 39 in good health and CMV-seronegative.

The rearrangement uses TRBV2 and TRBJ1-5; 12 nucleotides agree with TRBD1. Per the germline V gene, CDR1 is SNHLY and CDR2 is FYNNEI. The CDR3 loop spans 18 amino acids. The J segment lost 2 bases and the V segment lost 6 bases, leaving 11 bases of the junction unmatched. The CDR3, as DNA: TGTGCCAGCAGGGGGACAGGGGGCTCTTTTTTCGGCAATCAGCCCCAGCATTTT. Translation gives CASRGTGGSFFGNQPQHF. Supplemented by reference TRBV2 and TRBJ1-5, the full variable domain reads EPEVTQTPSHQVTQMGQEVILRCVPISNHLYFYWYRQILGQKVEFLVSFYNNEISEKSEIFDDQFSVERPDGSNFTLKIRSTKLEDSAMYFCASRGTGGSFFGNQPQHFGDGTRLSIL.

The genes are TRBV27 and TRBJ2-2; TRBD1 matches 8 bases. This CDR3 contains 15 residues. Germline V lookup: CDR1 MNHEY, CDR2 SMNVEV (reference sequence). The V segment lost 7 bases and the J segment 3 bases; nucleotides outside the gene matches: 7. The DNA of the CDR3 is TGTGCCAGCAAGACAGGGGTAGACGACACCGGGGAGCTGTTTTTT. It translates to CASKTGVDDTGELFF.

This sequence joins TRBV29-1 and TRBJ2-7; a weak D match, TRBD1 (6 bases). This CDR3 is built from 13 residues. Trimming pared 4 bases from V and 6 bases from J, leaving 16 bases between. The germline V gene has CDR1 SQVTM and CDR2 ANQGSEA. CDR3 amino acids: CSVAETGISEQYF. The CDR3 DNA follows: TGCAGCGTTGCCGAGACAGGCATATCCGAGCAGTACTTC.

The CDR3 here is CASSSLGIGGIGQPQHF. The CDR3 DNA is TGTGCCAGTAGTTCATTAGGGATAGGGGGCATCGGTCAGCCCCAGCATTTT. This chain uses TRBV19 with TRBJ1-5; TRBD1 aligns across 7 bases. Germline CDR1 reads LNHDA; CDR2 reads SQIVND (reference sequence). With 5 bases clipped from V and 6 bases from J, the junction kept 16 bases outside the gene matches. The CDR3 has 17 residues.

This chain uses TRBV6-5 with TRBJ1-4, with 9 bases lining up with TRBD1. The germline V gene has CDR1 MNHEY and CDR2 SVGAGI. The CDR3 is made up of 16 amino acids. The V and J ends lost 1 base and 4 bases, in that order; junction bases with no gene match: 4. As DNA, the CDR3 is TGTGCCAGCAGTTACTTCCCGGGACAGGGTAATGAAAAACTGTTTTTT. Protein product: CASSYFPGQGNEKLFF.

The chain combines TRBV9 with TRBJ1-6, with TRBD1 matching over 7 bases. V trimming: 0 bases; J trimming: 9 bases; junction bases outside the gene matches: 6. CDR3 length equals 15 residues. Germline-derived CDR1 and CDR2 are SGDLS and YYNGEE. CDR3: CASSVEGQRGSPLHF. CDR3 DNA: TGTGCCAGCAGCGTAGAGGGACAGAGGGGTTCACCCCTCCACTTT.

The chain has TRBV20-1 and TRBJ1-1, with 7 bases aligning to TRBD1. The CDR3 consists of 11 residues. The junction had 4 bases not matched to a gene; V was cut back by 5 bases and J by 7 bases. Germline V gene sequence: CDR1 DFQATT, CDR2 SNEGSKA (reference sequence). CDR3 region: CSAARQGEAFF. The DNA for the CDR3 is TGCAGTGCTGCCAGACAGGGTGAAGCTTTCTTT.

V and J are TRBV4-1 and TRBJ1-1, with TRBD1 identical over 7 bases. This CDR3 contains 15 residues. Germline V gives CDR1 MGHRA, CDR2 YSYEKL. The trim removed 0 bases at V and 6 bases at J, leaving 7 bases unmatched. The CDR3 DNA follows: TGCGCCAGCAGCCAAGATTCGGGCAGGGGGGCTGAAGCTTTCTTT. Translation: CASSQDSGRGAEAFF.

The V and J genes are TRBV28 and TRBJ1-1; D remains unclear. The germline V gene encodes CDR1 MDHEN and CDR2 SYDVKM. With 5 bases removed from V and 5 bases from J, the gap between germline ends came to 18 bases. The CDR3 totals 15 residues. The CDR3 region has the DNA TGTGCCAGCAGTCCCGCTTCAGCGGGTCGGACTGAAGCTTTCTTT. This encodes CASSPASAGRTEAFF.

The CDR3 region is CASSIALEYNEQFF. The CDR3 nucleotides are TGTGCCAGTAGTATTGCGCTAGAGTACAATGAGCAGTTCTTC. V and J are TRBV19 and TRBJ2-1; no definite D call. V lost 3 bases and J 4 bases, leaving 10 bases between the germline ends. This CDR3 spans 14 amino acids. Germline V CDR1 and CDR2: LNHDA, SQIVND (reference sequence).